The 26 T cell receptor beta chains given below trace back to one sample, sequenced in a study of hypomethylating agent response in myelodysplastic syndrome. Some clones are missing from TCRdb's copy, which holds only in-frame ones; the method was immunoSEQ multiplex PCR. The table has about 10,000 clones, around 80% seen once. The source was bone marrow, collected before or after starting hypomethylating agent treatment for myelodysplastic syndrome (not recorded which). Receptors were obtained from a human donor with myelodysplastic syndrome.

This clone appeared once. The gene calls are TRBV11-3 and TRBJ2-1; D is unclear. Germline V gene lookup returns CDR1 SGHNT and CDR2 YENEEA. V was clipped by 1 base and J by 9 bases, with 7 bases between them. This CDR3 has 12 amino acids. Written as DNA, the CDR3 is TGTGCCAGCAGCTTAGCGTCGGGTGAGCAGTTCTTC. This codes for CASSLASGEQFF.

This sequence joins TRBV12-5 and TRBJ2-2, with D tentatively TRBD1 (6 bases). Germline V lookup: CDR1 LGHNT, CDR2 FRNRAP. This CDR3 is 14 amino acids long. V lost 9 bases to trimming and J lost 4 bases, with 15 bases between them. CDR3 in DNA: TGTGCTAGCACGACGCAGGGGTTCACCGGGGAGCTGTTTTTT. It codes for CASTTQGFTGELFF.

V gene TRBV27 combines with J gene TRBJ2-2; D call uncertain. Looked up from germline, CDR1 is MNHEY and CDR2 is SMNVEV (reference sequence). The CDR3 contains 11 residues. V shed 10 bases and J shed 6 bases, with 9 bases lying between them. The CDR3 here is CATFRAGELFF. The DNA of the CDR3 is TGTGCCACCTTTCGGGCCGGGGAGCTGTTTTTT.

This chain uses TRBV5-5 with TRBJ1-5; 7 bases line up with TRBD1. The CDR3 loop spans 14 amino acids. With 0 bases clipped from V and 6 bases from J, the junction kept 3 bases outside the gene matches. Germline CDR1 reads SGHKS; CDR2 reads YYEKEE (reference sequence). CDR3 in DNA: TGTGCCAGCAGCTTGGAAGGGGGCTTTCAGCCCCAGCATTTT. Translation gives CASSLEGGFQPQHF. Using reference TRBV5-5 and TRBJ1-5 for the parts outside the CDR3, the full variable domain is DAGVTQSPTHLIKTRGQQVTLRCSPISGHKSVSWYQQVLGQGPQFIFQYYEKEERGRGNFPDRFSARQFPNYSSELNVNALLLGDSALYLCASSLEGGFQPQHFGDGTRLSIL.

This clone was observed once. The chain uses TRBV27 and TRBJ1-2; 7 nucleotides align to TRBD1. The CDR3 runs 18 residues. V was pared by 0 bases and J by 4 bases, with 14 bases of the junction left unmatched. Germline V lookup: CDR1 MNHEY, CDR2 SMNVEV (reference sequence). CDR3 in amino acids: CASSLSAAGGVGSYGYTF. Written as DNA, the CDR3 is TGTGCCAGCAGTTTATCCGCGGCAGGGGGTGTCGGGTCCTATGGCTACACCTTC.

The chain couples TRBV18 to TRBJ2-2, with 8 bases lining up with TRBD1. The CDR3 is 18 amino acids. From germline, CDR1 is KGHSH and CDR2 LQKENI. Trimming at V came to 2 bases and at J to 0 bases, leaving 8 bases not matched to a gene. This chain's CDR3 is CASSPGGAGQANTGELFF. CDR3 bases: TGTGCCAGCTCACCAGGAGGCGCGGGACAGGCGAACACCGGGGAGCTGTTTTTT.

This sequence joins TRBV5-8 and TRBJ1-5; TRBD1 aligns across 7 bases. Germline V gene lookup returns CDR1 SGHTS and CDR2 YDEGEE. The CDR3 sequence is 15 residues long. Losses at the gene ends were 4 bases for V and 3 bases for J; bases not matched to a gene: 7. CDR3 DNA sequence: TGTGCCAGCAGCCCCGGACAGGCGCCCAATCAGCCCCAGCATTTT. Protein sequence: CASSPGQAPNQPQHF.

J is TRBJ1-2 and V is TRBV30, with D hard to call. Germline loops: CDR1 GTSNPN, CDR2 SVGIG (reference sequence). The CDR3 length is 13 residues. V was shortened by 4 bases and J by 2 bases, with 11 bases between the two germline ends. The CDR3 DNA reads TGTGCCTGGACCCTGCGGAGAAACTATGGCTACACCTTC. Translation: CAWTLRRNYGYTF.

The J gene is TRBJ1-2, the V gene TRBV5-8; TRBD1 is a possible D gene (5 bases). The CDR3 is 14 residues long. The V and J ends lost 2 bases and 5 bases respectively, with 13 bases between them. Looked up from germline, CDR1 is SGHTS and CDR2 is YDEGEE. The DNA for the CDR3 is TGTGCCAGCAGCTTAGCCGGGACGTCTTATGGCTACACCTTC. It specifies CASSLAGTSYGYTF.

The CDR3 DNA sequence: TGTGCCAGCAGCTCCGGAGGGGGCGGGGGGGCCGCGTTTGAGCAGTTCTTC. Its translation is CASSSGGGGGAAFEQFF. The V call is TRBV28, the J call TRBJ2-1, with 9 bases identical to TRBD2. V lost 6 bases and J lost 9; bases outside the gene matches: 18. The CDR3 is made up of 17 amino acids. Looked up from germline, CDR1 is MDHEN and CDR2 is SYDVKM.

This clone was seen just once. The chain couples TRBV28 to TRBJ1-1; D remains unclear. V was clipped by 2 bases and J by 5 bases, with 6 bases between them. The germline V gene has CDR1 MDHEN and CDR2 SYDVKM. The CDR3 totals 12 residues. For the CDR3, the DNA is TGTGCCAGCAGTTTAAGACAAACTGAAGCTTTCTTT. Residues: CASSLRQTEAFF. The whole variable domain, filled in from reference TRBV28 and TRBJ1-1, reads DVKVTQSSRYLVKRTGEKVFLECVQDMDHENMFWYRQDPGLGLRLIYFSYDVKMKEKGDIPEGYSVSREKKERFSLILESASTNQTSMYLCASSLRQTEAFFGQGTRLTVV.

This clone occurred a few times. The gene calls are TRBV19 and TRBJ1-4; possibly TRBD1 for D (6 bases). Germline V lookup: CDR1 LNHDA, CDR2 SQIVND (reference sequence). The CDR3 has 14 amino acids. Trimming removed 7 bases from V and 2 bases from J, with 11 bases in between. Here the CDR3 reads CASNYRATNEKLFF. Here the CDR3 DNA reads TGTGCCAGTAACTACAGGGCGACTAATGAAAAACTGTTTTTT.

The genes are TRBV10-3 and TRBJ1-6; 7 bases are a match to TRBD1. The CDR3 sequence is 15 residues long. The germline CDR1 and CDR2 sequences are ENHRY and SYGVKD. The trim removed 0 bases at V and 10 bases at J, leaving 6 bases unmatched. The CDR3 region has the DNA TGTGCCATCAGTGAGTCCCTCAGGGGGAACTCACCCCTCCACTTT. It encodes CAISESLRGNSPLHF.

This clone appeared a single time. V is TRBV5-6 and J is TRBJ1-4; TRBD1 might be the D (5 bases). Germline V gene data show CDR1 as SGHDT and CDR2 as YYEEEE. V was cut by 4 bases and J by 0 bases, with 10 bases left in between. The CDR3 spans 15 residues. CDR3 sequence (DNA): TGTGCCAGCAGCCCCAGAGGGGCAACTAATGAAAAACTGTTTTTT. Protein sequence: CASSPRGATNEKLFF.

The rearrangement joins TRBV9 to TRBJ2-5; D might be TRBD1 (6 bases). CDR1 and CDR2 from the germline V gene are SGDLS and YYNGEE. V was shortened by 0 bases and J by 5 bases, with 11 bases between the two germline ends. The length of the CDR3 is 14 residues. This CDR3 is CASSVDNRAETQYF. The CDR3 DNA follows: TGTGCCAGCAGCGTAGACAACAGGGCGGAGACCCAGTACTTC.

The chain has TRBV9 and TRBJ2-1; D gene ambiguous. The CDR3 is made up of 11 amino acids. CDR1 is SGDLS, CDR2 YYNGEE, per germline. V was pared by 0 bases and J by 10 bases, with 5 bases between. The CDR3 region has the DNA TGTGCCAGCAGCGTAGGTAGAGAGCAGTTCTTC. As protein: CASSVGREQFF.

The chain couples TRBV5-5 to TRBJ2-7; 9 bases line up with TRBD1. The CDR3 length is 15 residues. Per the germline V gene, CDR1 is SGHKS and CDR2 is YYEKEE (reference sequence). Germline trimming cut 7 bases from V and 2 bases from J; bases unmatched to any gene: 10. The CDR3 DNA follows: TGTGCCAGCTTTACGGGACAGGGAGGGACCTACGAGCAGTACTTC. Residues: CASFTGQGGTYEQYF.

The chain combines TRBV18 with TRBJ2-5; D is undetermined. Germline V gives CDR1 KGHSH, CDR2 LQKENI. The length of the CDR3 is 15 residues. V dropped 1 base and J dropped 5 bases, with 14 bases sitting between them. The CDR3 protein is CASSPQALSGETQYF. The CDR3 nucleotides read TGTGCCAGCTCACCACAGGCCCTTAGTGGGGAGACCCAGTACTTC.

V gene TRBV5-1 combines with J gene TRBJ2-7; D not certain. This CDR3 is 13 amino acids long. V lost 3 bases and J 5 bases, leaving 12 bases between the germline ends. CDR1 and CDR2 (germline): SGHRS, YFSETQ. The CDR3 DNA sequence: TGCGCCAGCAGCTCCACAGCCAGTCACGAGCAGTACTTC. This sequence encodes CASSSTASHEQYF.

This chain connects TRBV6-6 to TRBJ2-5; 7 bases match TRBD1. The germline gives CDR1 MNHNY, CDR2 SVGAGI (reference sequence). This CDR3 has 14 residues. Trimming removed 7 bases from V and 7 bases from J; junction bases left unmatched: 12. The CDR3 is CASTVGQPVMTQYF. In nucleotides, the CDR3 is TGTGCCAGCACCGTGGGACAGCCCGTAATGACCCAGTACTTC.

The V gene is TRBV27, the J gene TRBJ2-2, with 7 positions matching TRBD1. The CDR3 runs to 15 residues. V dropped 5 bases and J dropped 1; count of bases not matched to a gene: 4. CDR1 and CDR2 (germline): MNHEY, SMNVEV (reference sequence). The CDR3 region is CASSPGTVNTGELFF. DNA of the CDR3: TGTGCCAGCAGTCCCGGGACAGTGAACACCGGGGAGCTGTTTTTT.

The chain is built from TRBV21-1 and TRBJ2-3; TRBD1 reflects the table's D call only, with no check against the DNA. TRBV21-1 is a recognized pseudogene. The CDR3 contains 17 residues. The DNA of the CDR3 is TGTGCCAGCAGCAAAGTGGCGCGGGACAGGGCAGCAGATACGCAGTATTTT. This encodes CASSKVARDRAADTQYF.

The chain joins TRBV9 to TRBJ1-1, with D possibly being TRBD1 (6 bases). Germline V gene lookup returns CDR1 SGDLS and CDR2 YYNGEE. The CDR3 has 16 residues. V dropped 0 bases and J dropped 2 bases, with 14 bases sitting between them. CDR3 loop: CASSVGPGAANTEAFF. CDR3 sequence (DNA): TGTGCCAGCAGCGTAGGGCCAGGGGCGGCTAACACTGAAGCTTTCTTT. The variable domain in full, with the rest retrieved from reference TRBV9 and TRBJ1-1, is DSGVTQTPKHLITATGQRVTLRCSPRSGDLSVYWYQQSLDQGLQFLIQYYNGEERAKGNILERFSAQQFPDLHSELNLSSLELGDSALYFCASSVGPGAANTEAFFGQGTRLTVV.

The chain recombines TRBV15 with TRBJ1-1; the match to TRBD1 covers 8 bases. The CDR3 is made up of 14 amino acids. The germline V gene has CDR1 LNHNV and CDR2 YYDKDF (reference sequence). Trimming cost V 1 base and J 10 bases; bases outside gene matches: 8. The CDR3 sequence: CATSRASGGLLAFF. The CDR3 DNA follows: TGTGCCACCAGCAGAGCATCAGGGGGCCTCCTAGCTTTCTTT.

The count of this clone is one. The genes are TRBV6-5 and TRBJ2-2; 8 bases line up with TRBD1. Germline CDR1 is MNHEY and CDR2 is SVGAGI. CDR3 size: 16 residues. Trimming at V came to 4 bases and at J to 3 bases, leaving 7 bases not matched to a gene. The CDR3 is CASSFRTGTDTGELFF. As DNA, the CDR3 is TGTGCCAGCAGTTTCCGGACAGGGACGGACACCGGGGAGCTGTTTTTT.

This chain joins TRBV5-5 and TRBJ1-1; TRBD1 is a possible D gene (6 bases). V lost 3 bases, J lost 5 bases, and 11 bases lay in between. Looked up from germline, CDR1 is SGHKS and CDR2 is YYEKEE (reference sequence). The CDR3 spans 13 residues. This CDR3 is CASSSTGRTEAFF. DNA for the CDR3: TGTGCCAGCAGCTCAACAGGGAGAACTGAAGCTTTCTTT. The entire variable domain, with the rest obtained from reference TRBV5-5 and TRBJ1-1, is as follows: DAGVTQSPTHLIKTRGQQVTLRCSPISGHKSVSWYQQVLGQGPQFIFQYYEKEERGRGNFPDRFSARQFPNYSSELNVNALLLGDSALYLCASSSTGRTEAFFGQGTRLTVV.